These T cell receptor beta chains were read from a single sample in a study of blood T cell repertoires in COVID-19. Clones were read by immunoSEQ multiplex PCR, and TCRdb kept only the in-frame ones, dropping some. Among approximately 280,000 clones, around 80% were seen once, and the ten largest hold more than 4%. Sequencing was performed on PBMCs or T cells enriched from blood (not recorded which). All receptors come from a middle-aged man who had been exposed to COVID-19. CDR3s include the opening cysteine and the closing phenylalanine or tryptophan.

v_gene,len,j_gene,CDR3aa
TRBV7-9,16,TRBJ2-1,CASSLSTGILGGEQFF
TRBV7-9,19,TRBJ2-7,CASSLQRGHLGPWGDEQYF
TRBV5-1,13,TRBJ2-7,CASRSGSSYEQYF
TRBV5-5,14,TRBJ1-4,CASSARTGYEKLFF
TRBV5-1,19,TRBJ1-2,CASSLGGRGLRQYNYGYTF
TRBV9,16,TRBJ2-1,CASSVSGGLESNEQFF
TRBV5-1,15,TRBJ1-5,CASSLGGFYYQPQHF
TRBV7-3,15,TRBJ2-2,CASSSSGTGPGELFF
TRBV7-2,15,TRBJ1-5,CASSLGSGGNQPQHF
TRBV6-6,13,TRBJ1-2,CASSYREATGYTF
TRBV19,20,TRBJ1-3,CASQGEEQATSAETGNTIYF
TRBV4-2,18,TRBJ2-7,CASSQADTGTGEFYEQYF
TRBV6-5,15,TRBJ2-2,CASSRDRIENGELFF
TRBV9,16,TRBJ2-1,CASSVEGLAGSNEQFF
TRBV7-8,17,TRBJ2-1,CASSSEATGLSYNEQFF
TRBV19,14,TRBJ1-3,CASVTGQGGNTIYF
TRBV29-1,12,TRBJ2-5,CSVGRFQETQYF